This entry features one T cell receptor (beta chain) sequence. It lacks a known antigen. A much larger clone differs from this one at a single base, so this may be a read error. The conserved final phenylalanine or tryptophan is absent from the CDR3, which likely points to a read error. The sample comes from a study of breast tumors, draining lymph nodes, adjacent tissues (dated by TCRdb to between 2015 and 2016). About the study as a whole: Breast cancer patients provided tumor, adjacent nontumor tissue and axillary lymph nodes, and the study compared the TCR beta repertoires across these three sources. In human breast cancer, the study set out to evaluate how tumor, surrounding tissue and draining lymph node repertoires relate to one another and whether T cells may move between these sites. Points the paper makes about the study in general: T-cell repertoire diversity in tumors was found to be lower than in lymph nodes but higher than in nontumor tissue, and preferential V and J gene usage was observed. Rather than being directly demonstrated, the conclusion that tumor T cells originate in lymph nodes was presented as consistent with a hypothesis. The similarity between tumor and nontumor tissue repertoires was significantly greater in luminal-like breast cancer than in basal-like breast cancer. The data were considered consistent with most tumor T cells being derived from the lymph node and subsequently expanding within tumor tissue.

The lymph node samples were taken from the axillary draining lymph nodes of breast cancer patients. Instrument used: Illumina HiSeq 2000. Multiplex PCR amplification was used to generate the TCR beta chain libraries. High-throughput sequencing was used to analyze the amplified TCR beta chain products. TCRdb ran its own pipeline on the public reads, namely fastp trimming at Q25 and MiXCR clone calling, and kept in-frame beta chains. When rows share a CDR3 protein, they turn into one entry using the most common DNA and genes. Counted in this sample were roughly 260,000 distinct CDR3 sequences; about 30% of them appeared once. The ten largest clones capture about 1.2% of the sample. The CDR3 extends over 14 residues, inclusive of both ends. The entry retains the CDR3 DNA only, 42 bases that are in frame from base 1. V and J are trimmed by 5 bases and 8 bases, and the gene matches miss 8 bases of the junction. For CDR1 and CDR2, the germline V gene lists SGHNT and YENEEA.

The chain joins TRBV11-3 to TRBJ2-7; 11 central bases correspond to TRBD2. The sequenced material came from axillary lymph node tissue. This clonotype was obtained from a female donor with breast cancer. Some clones in this sample may be carry-over from other donors' samples. The CDR3 region reads CASSPTSGSEKQYL. The nucleotide sequence reads TGTGCCAGCAGCCCAACTAGCGGGAGTGAAAAGCAGTACCTC.